A selection of T cell receptor beta chains follows, all from one sample in a study of shared clonotypes between healthy human individuals. Some clones are missing from TCRdb's copy, which holds only in-frame ones; the method was immunoSEQ multiplex PCR. The repertoire consists of about 1.5 million clones, with approximately 97% occurring once and the leading ten covering approximately 1%. The sample comprised naive CD4+ T cells sorted from blood. These receptors all come from a man aged 25 to 40 in good health. The CDR3 runs from the conserved cysteine through the conserved F or W. The D gene is left open where the match is weak.

j_call | d_call | v_call | cdr3_aa | cdr3_nt
TRBJ1-5 | . | TRBV30 | CAWSVREDQPQHF | TGTGCCTGGAGTGTACGGGAGGATCAGCCCCAGCATTTT
TRBJ2-7 | TRBD2 | TRBV5-6 | CASRLGLAGLEQYF | TGTGCCAGCAGGCTGGGACTAGCGGGACTCGAGCAGTACTTC
TRBJ2-5 | . | TRBV19 | CASSMGTSTQYF | TGTGCCAGTAGTATGGGGACTTCTACCCAGTACTTC
TRBJ2-5 | . | TRBV14 | CASSHVQGTETQYF | TGTGCCAGCAGCCATGTACAGGGAACGGAGACCCAGTACTTC
TRBJ2-7 | TRBD1 | TRBV10-3 | CAISPGQGYEQYF | TGTGCCATCAGCCCGGGACAGGGCTACGAGCAGTACTTC
TRBJ2-4 | . | TRBV5-6 | CASSLVRANIQYF | TGTGCCAGCAGCTTGGTCAGGGCGAACATTCAGTACTTC
TRBJ2-3 | . | TRBV27 | CASSFSGTTQYF | TGTGCCAGCAGTTTTAGTGGGACTACGCAGTATTTT
TRBJ2-1 | TRBD2 | TRBV5-1 | CASSLVGRSDNEQFF | TGCGCCAGCAGCTTGGTCGGGAGGTCCGACAATGAGCAGTTCTTC
TRBJ2-5 | . | TRBV11-2 | CASSPTRSGSTQETQYF | TGTGCCAGCAGCCCTACAAGAAGCGGGTCGACTCAAGAGACCCAGTACTTC
TRBJ2-5 | TRBD1 | TRBV11-2 | CASSTDTGTGETQYF | TGTGCCAGCAGTACCGACACCGGGACAGGAGAGACCCAGTACTTC
TRBJ2-5 | TRBD2 | TRBV7-9 | CASSKGLAGLVQETQYF | TGTGCCAGCAGCAAGGGACTAGCGGGATTGGTCCAAGAGACCCAGTACTTC
TRBJ1-1 | . | TRBV6-6 | CASSYEGWGTEAFF | TGTGCCAGCAGTTACGAGGGATGGGGCACTGAAGCTTTCTTT
TRBJ1-1 | . | TRBV21-1 | CAILLGGGTEAFF | TGTGCCATCCTCCTGGGGGGGGGCACTGAAGCTTTCTTT
TRBJ1-4 | . | TRBV7-9 | CASSPLSTNEKLFF | TGTGCCAGCAGCCCTCTGTCAACTAATGAAAAACTGTTTTTT